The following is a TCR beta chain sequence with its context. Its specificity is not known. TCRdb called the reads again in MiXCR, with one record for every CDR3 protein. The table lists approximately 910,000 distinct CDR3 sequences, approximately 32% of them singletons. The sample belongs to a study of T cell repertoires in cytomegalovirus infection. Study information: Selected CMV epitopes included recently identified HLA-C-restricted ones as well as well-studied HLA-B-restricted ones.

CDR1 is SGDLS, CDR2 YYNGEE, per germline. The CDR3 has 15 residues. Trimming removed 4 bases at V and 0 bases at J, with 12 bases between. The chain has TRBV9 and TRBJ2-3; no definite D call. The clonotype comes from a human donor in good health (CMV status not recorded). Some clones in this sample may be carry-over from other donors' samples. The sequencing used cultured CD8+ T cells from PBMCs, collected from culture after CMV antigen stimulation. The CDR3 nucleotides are TGTGCCAGCAGCCCTAGACCCCGGAGCACAGATACGCAGTATTTT. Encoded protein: CASSPRPRSTDTQYF.